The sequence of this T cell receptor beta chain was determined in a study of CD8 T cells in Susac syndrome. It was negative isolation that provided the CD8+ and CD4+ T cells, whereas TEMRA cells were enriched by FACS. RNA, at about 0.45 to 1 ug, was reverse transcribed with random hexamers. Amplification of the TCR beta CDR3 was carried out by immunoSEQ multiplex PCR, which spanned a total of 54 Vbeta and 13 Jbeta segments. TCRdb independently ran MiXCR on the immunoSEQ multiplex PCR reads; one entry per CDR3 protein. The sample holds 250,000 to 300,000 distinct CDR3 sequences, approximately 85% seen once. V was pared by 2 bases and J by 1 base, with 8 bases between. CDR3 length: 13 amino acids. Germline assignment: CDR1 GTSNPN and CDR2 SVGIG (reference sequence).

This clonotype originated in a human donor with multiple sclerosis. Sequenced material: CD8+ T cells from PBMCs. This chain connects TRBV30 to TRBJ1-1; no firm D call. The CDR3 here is CAWSITENTEAFF. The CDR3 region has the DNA TGTGCCTGGAGTATTACAGAGAACACTGAAGCTTTCTTT. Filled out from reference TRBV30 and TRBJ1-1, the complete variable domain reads SQTIHQWPATLVQPVGSPLSLECTVEGTSNPNLYWYRQAAGRGLQLLFYSVGIGQISSEVPQNLSASRPQDRQFILSSKKLLLSDSGFYLCAWSITENTEAFFGQGTRLTVV.